These 21 T cell receptor beta chains were sequenced from one sample in a study of blood T cell repertoires in COVID-19. Here immunoSEQ multiplex PCR was the method, and the copy in TCRdb shows in-frame clones only, minus some. The sample holds about 220,000 clones, over 65% seen once. The sequenced sample consisted of PBMCs or T cells enriched from blood (not recorded which). The receptors originated from an older woman who had recovered from COVID-19.

The chain combines TRBV7-3 with TRBJ2-1; D may be TRBD1 (5 bases). The germline V and J ends were trimmed by 5 bases and 9 bases, with 17 bases remaining between them. CDR1 and CDR2 (germline): SGHTA, FQGTGA. This CDR3 has 14 residues. CDR3 amino acids: CASSPSGRVSEQFF. The CDR3 DNA sequence: TGTGCCAGCAGCCCCTCCGGCAGGGTGTCTGAGCAGTTCTTC.

This rearrangement joins TRBV11-2 to TRBJ1-3; the D gene is possibly TRBD1 (5 bases). This CDR3 comprises 14 residues. The germline gives CDR1 SGHAT, CDR2 FQNNGV. Trimming stripped 5 bases from V and 4 bases from J, with 12 bases between. The DNA of the CDR3 is TGTGCCAGCAGCCTCGGGACTTCCGGAAACACCATATATTTT. It codes for CASSLGTSGNTIYF.

The gene calls are TRBV4-1 and TRBJ2-5; 9 positions agree with TRBD2. Germline V gene data show CDR1 as MGHRA and CDR2 as YSYEKL. The CDR3 is 14 residues long. J was trimmed by 5 bases and V by 1 base; bases with no gene match: 2. CDR3 sequence (DNA): TGCGCCAGCAGCCAAGCTCTAGCGGGGGAGACCCAGTACTTC. Its translation: CASSQALAGETQYF.

J is TRBJ2-7 and V is TRBV11-2; TRBD2 aligns across 9 bases. The junction had 11 bases not matched to a gene; V was cut back by 7 bases and J by 4 bases. Looked up from germline, CDR1 is SGHAT and CDR2 is FQNNGV. CDR3 length equals 15 residues. The CDR3 region has the DNA TGTGCCAGCACTGAAAACAGACTAGCGGTTTACGAGCAGTACTTC. It translates to CASTENRLAVYEQYF. Based on the CDR3 plus reference TRBV11-2 and TRBJ2-7, the full variable domain is EAGVAQSPRYKIIEKRQSVAFWCNPISGHATLYWYQQILGQGPKLLIQFQNNGVVDDSQLPKDRFSAERLKGVDSTLKIQPAKLEDSAVYLCASTENRLAVYEQYFGPGTRLTVT.

A single count supports this clone. The genes are TRBV3-1 (or the pseudogene TRBV3-2) and TRBJ2-7; D gene ambiguous. Trimming took 4 bases from V and 3 from J, leaving 10 bases between them. The V gene's germline CDR1 is LGHDT and CDR2 YNNKEL (reference sequence). This CDR3 spans 13 amino acids. For the CDR3, the DNA is TGTGCCAGCAGCCTTACCTTTAGCTACGAGCAGTACTTC. This gives the protein CASSLTFSYEQYF.

CDR3 DNA: TGTGCTAGTGGTTTGGTACCCATACTAGCGGGACGGACCAACTACAATGAGCAGTTCTTC. It yields the protein CASGLVPILAGRTNYNEQFF. The chain is built from TRBV12-5 and TRBJ2-1; 10 bases are a match to TRBD2. Trimming removed 0 bases from V and 3 bases from J; junction bases left unmatched: 14. CDR1 LGHNT and CDR2 FRNRAP come from the germline V gene. The CDR3 is 20 amino acids.

This clone appeared once. This sequence joins TRBV7-9 and TRBJ2-1, with D possibly TRBD2 on 5 matching bases. The CDR3 is 15 amino acids. V was clipped by 5 bases and J by 2 bases, with 13 bases between them. Germline V CDR1 and CDR2: SEHNR, FQNEAQ (reference sequence). The CDR3 DNA reads TGTGCCAGCAGCCCCTTAGCGAGAACCTACAATGAGCAGTTCTTC. This encodes CASSPLARTYNEQFF.

This chain connects TRBV5-5 to TRBJ2-4; D might be TRBD2 (7 bases). V shed 3 bases and J shed 2 bases, with 18 bases lying between them. The CDR3 spans 17 residues. In germline, CDR1 is SGHKS, CDR2 YYEKEE (reference sequence). This CDR3 is CASSSQGGAASKNIQYF. As DNA, the CDR3 is TGTGCCAGCAGCTCCCAAGGGGGGGCCGCGTCCAAAAACATTCAGTACTTC. Combining the CDR3 with reference TRBV5-5 and TRBJ2-4 gives the whole variable domain DAGVTQSPTHLIKTRGQQVTLRCSPISGHKSVSWYQQVLGQGPQFIFQYYEKEERGRGNFPDRFSARQFPNYSSELNVNALLLGDSALYLCASSSQGGAASKNIQYFGAGTRLSVL.

J is TRBJ2-5 and V is TRBV5-1; TRBD1 aligns across 7 bases. V was clipped by 4 bases and J by 0 bases; unmatched bases: 3. CDR3 length equals 14 residues. Germline loops: CDR1 SGHRS, CDR2 YFSETQ. The CDR3 sequence is CASSRGQNQETQYF. Written as DNA, the CDR3 is TGCGCCAGCAGCCGGGGACAGAACCAAGAGACCCAGTACTTC.

This clone was observed once. The chain has TRBV7-2 and TRBJ1-2, with TRBD1 identical over 9 bases. CDR1 is SGHTA and CDR2 is FQGNSA in the germline V gene. The CDR3 has 14 amino acids. After removal of 5 bases from V and 3 bases from J, the junction contained 4 bases not matched to a gene. The DNA for the CDR3 is TGTGCCAGCAGCACGGGACAGGGAGACTATGGCTACACCTTC. Translated: CASSTGQGDYGYTF.

This clone came up a few times. This chain links TRBV10-2 with TRBJ2-1; D not resolved. Germline V gene sequence: CDR1 WSHSY, CDR2 SAAADI. The CDR3 totals 12 residues. Trimming pared 6 bases from V and 7 bases from J, leaving 10 bases between. The CDR3 region has the DNA TGCGCCAGCAGCCCGGGTGGGAATGAGCAGTTCTTC. This codes for CASSPGGNEQFF.

In this sample, this clone turned up once. The genes are TRBV9 and TRBJ2-7, with 7 bases that match TRBD1. The V gene end was trimmed by 0 bases and the J gene end by 7 bases; junction bases not matched to a gene: 4. The CDR3 consists of 13 residues. Germline loops: CDR1 SGDLS, CDR2 YYNGEE. The CDR3 bases are TGTGCCAGCAGCGTAGAAGCAGGGGGTGAGCAGTACTTC. Its protein product is CASSVEAGGEQYF.

The V gene is TRBV2, the J gene TRBJ1-2; 10 positions match TRBD1. Losses at the gene ends were 0 bases for V and 8 bases for J; bases not matched to a gene: 9. The CDR3 consists of 16 residues. Looked up from germline, CDR1 is SNHLY and CDR2 is FYNNEI. This chain's CDR3 is CASSEALRDRGKGYTF. The CDR3 nucleotides read TGTGCCAGCAGTGAAGCGCTTCGGGACAGGGGTAAAGGCTACACCTTC.

The DNA for the CDR3 is TGTGCCAGCAGCACTCAGGTTAGCACAGATACGCAGTATTTT. It codes for CASSTQVSTDTQYF. J is TRBJ2-3 and V is TRBV9; no definite D call. CDR1 and CDR2 (germline): SGDLS, YYNGEE. The V and J ends lost 4 bases and 0 bases respectively, with 9 bases between them. The CDR3 is 14 residues long.

The chain combines TRBV7-6 with TRBJ2-2, with 10 bases fitting TRBD1. Per the germline V gene, CDR1 is SGHVS and CDR2 is FNYEAQ. The junction had 1 base not matched to a gene; V was cut back by 0 bases and J by 6 bases. The CDR3 runs 15 residues. The CDR3 here is CASSLAGTGAGELFF. CDR3 nucleotide sequence: TGTGCCAGCAGCTTAGCTGGGACAGGGGCCGGGGAGCTGTTTTTT.

The J gene is TRBJ2-3, the V gene TRBV5-1; 11 nucleotides line up with TRBD2. The trim removed 2 bases at V and 0 bases at J, leaving 8 bases unmatched. CDR1 SGHRS and CDR2 YFSETQ come from the germline V gene. The length of the CDR3 is 18 residues. DNA for the CDR3: TGCGCCAGCAGCTTCCTAGCGGGGGGCCGTCCGAGCACAGATACGCAGTATTTT. It is translated as CASSFLAGGRPSTDTQYF.

V gene TRBV19 combines with J gene TRBJ1-2, with D possibly being TRBD1 (5 bases). The V end lost 10 bases, the J end lost 8 bases, and 20 bases lay between the germline ends. Per germline, CDR1 LNHDA and CDR2 SQIVND (reference sequence). The CDR3 contains 13 residues. CDR3 amino acids: CATTRGAAQGYTF. The CDR3 DNA reads TGTGCCACGACACGCGGGGCAGCTCAGGGCTACACCTTC.

This sequence joins TRBV7-6 and TRBJ1-4; D not certain. The CDR3 has 15 residues. Germline loops: CDR1 SGHVS, CDR2 FNYEAQ. With 5 bases removed from V and 3 bases from J, the gap between germline ends came to 13 bases. CDR3 amino acids: CASSLRGEANEKLFF. DNA of the CDR3: TGTGCCAGCAGCCTCCGGGGAGAAGCTAATGAAAAACTGTTTTTT.

A note on this clone: The identical CDR3 is also encoded by other nucleotide sequences in the sample. This chain connects TRBV2 to TRBJ1-6; 8 bases match TRBD1. J was trimmed by 7 bases and V by 6 bases; bases with no gene match: 5. CDR1 and CDR2 from the germline V gene are SNHLY and FYNNEI. The CDR3 length is 14 residues. The CDR3 DNA sequence: TGTGCCAGCAGCCTTGACAGGGGAAATTCACCCCTCCACTTT. Protein sequence: CASSLDRGNSPLHF.

The chain joins TRBV10-3 to TRBJ2-6, with 14 bases identical to TRBD2. Germline lookup yields CDR1 ENHRY and CDR2 SYGVKD. This CDR3 region has 19 residues. V shed 6 bases and J 4 bases; nucleotides not matched to a gene: 11. The chain's CDR3 is CAISAGLAGDGSGANVLTF. The CDR3 region has the DNA TGTGCCATCAGCGCGGGACTAGCGGGAGATGGCTCCGGGGCCAACGTCCTGACTTTC.

This clone was detected only a few times. This chain connects TRBV7-9 to TRBJ1-2, with D tentatively TRBD1 (5 bases). CDR1 is SEHNR and CDR2 is FQNEAQ in the germline V gene (reference sequence). The CDR3 is 13 residues long. The V and J ends lost 0 bases and 6 bases respectively, with 8 bases between them. The CDR3 protein is CASSLAGVDGYTF. The DNA for the CDR3 is TGTGCCAGCAGCTTAGCAGGGGTTGATGGCTACACCTTC.